This T cell receptor (beta chain) was profiled in a study of shared clonotypes between healthy human individuals. A deep-level run was used for the assay. Clones were sequenced by immunoSEQ multiplex PCR, and TCRdb holds only the in-frame ones, with some missing. The profile shows over a million clones, 75% to 80% of them singletons. The CDR3 length is 15 residues. The J segment lost 5 bases and the V segment lost 5 bases, leaving 6 bases of the junction unmatched. Looked up from germline, CDR1 is SGHRS and CDR2 is YFSETQ. This TCR was sampled from a man aged 18 to 30 in good health. Some clones in this sample may be carry-over from other donors' samples. Source material: memory CD4+ T cells from PBMCs. Noted subset: CD45RA-negative fraction. This rearrangement joins TRBV5-1 to TRBJ2-5; 13 bases line up with TRBD2. CDR3 loop: CASRGLAGVGETQYF. The CDR3 DNA reads TGCGCCAGCAGAGGACTAGCGGGAGTCGGGGAGACCCAGTACTTC.